The 4 T cell receptor beta chains below were found in one sample sequenced in a study of T-cell memory formation after mild COVID-19 (dated by TCRdb to 2020 to 2022). Receptors were amplified or captured by 5' RACE. TCRdb shows the sequencer as Illumina NovaSeq 6000. TCRdb's own reprocessing of the public reads used fastp at Q25 and MiXCR and kept productive beta chains. Every CDR3 protein is listed once, alongside the most common genes and DNA of its rows. For this sample the table gives 110,000 or so distinct CDR3 sequences, of which around a fifth were detected only once. The ten largest clones capture about 42% of the sample. Sequenced material: PBMCs or a T cell subset sorted from them (not recorded which). Source of these receptors: a man between 18 and 29 years old who had mild COVID-19 (a few samples of this study predate the infection). The sample titles of this study are shuffled in the database, so cell type and time point are left out; the donor was told from shared clones.

This chain joins TRBV27 and TRBJ1-1, with D possibly being TRBD1 (5 bases). The ends were cut back, 4 bases at V and 7 bases at J, with 13 bases in the middle. The CDR3 spans 13 residues. Germline V gene lookup returns CDR1 MNHEY and CDR2 SMNVEV (reference sequence). CDR3 bases: TGTGCCAGCAGTTCCGACGACAGAGGTGAAGCTTTCTTT. It translates to CASSSDDRGEAFF.

A few counts support this clonotype. This chain connects TRBV6-2 or TRBV6-3 to TRBJ1-5, with D perhaps matching TRBD1 (6 bases). The germline V and J ends were trimmed by 2 bases and 2 bases, with 10 bases remaining between them. The germline V gene has CDR1 MNHEY and CDR2 SVGEGT. This CDR3 has 15 residues. The CDR3 nucleotides read TGTGCCAGCAGTTACACAGGGAGGGGCAATCAGCCCCAGCATTTT. Residues: CASSYTGRGNQPQHF.

CDR3 in DNA: TGTGCCAGCAGCCAAGATGAAAGGGCTAGCGGGGCCTACAATGAGCAGTTCTTC. Translation: CASSQDERASGAYNEQFF. This chain connects TRBV3-1 to TRBJ2-1; 9 nucleotides match TRBD2. The CDR3 spans 18 residues. The J segment lost 2 bases and the V segment lost 0 bases, leaving 8 bases of the junction unmatched. Germline CDR1 and CDR2: LGHDT and YNNKEL (reference sequence).

This clonotype was picked up a small number of times. The chain uses TRBV20-1 and TRBJ2-5; unclear D gene. The CDR3 extends over 13 amino acids. Germline lookup yields CDR1 DFQATT and CDR2 SNEGSKA (reference sequence). V was clipped by 3 bases and J by 0 bases, with 8 bases between them. CDR3 residues: CSASGYYQETQYF. The CDR3 coding sequence is TGCAGTGCTAGCGGATATTACCAAGAGACCCAGTACTTC.